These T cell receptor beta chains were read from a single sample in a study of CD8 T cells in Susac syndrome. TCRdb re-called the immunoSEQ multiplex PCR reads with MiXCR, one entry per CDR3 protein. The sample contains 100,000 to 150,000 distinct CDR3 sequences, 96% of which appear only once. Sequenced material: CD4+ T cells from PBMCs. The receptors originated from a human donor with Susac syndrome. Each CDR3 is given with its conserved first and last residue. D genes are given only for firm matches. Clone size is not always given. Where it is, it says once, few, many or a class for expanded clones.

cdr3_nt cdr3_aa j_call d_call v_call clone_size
TGTGCCAGCAGTTACGTGGGACGGACCCAGGAGCAGTTCTTC CASSYVGRTQEQFF TRBJ2-1 - TRBV6-5 -
TGTGCCAGCAGCCAACCTAGCACAGATACGCAGTATTTT CASSQPSTDTQYF TRBJ2-3 - TRBV11-2 -
TGCGCCAGCAGCTTGGCCGCGCGGGAGGGTGAGCAGTTCTTC CASSLAAREGEQFF TRBJ2-1 TRBD2 TRBV5-1 -
TGTGCCAGCAGCCCACGGACAGGGTCTAACTATGGCTACACCTTC CASSPRTGSNYGYTF TRBJ1-2 TRBD1 TRBV7-2 -
TGTGCCAGCAATTCAGGGGGGAACACTGAAGCTTTCTTT CASNSGGNTEAFF TRBJ1-1 TRBD1 TRBV28 -
TGTGCCGCCAGCCGCGGGGACGGTACCTCCTACGAGCAGTACTTC CAASRGDGTSYEQYF TRBJ2-7 - TRBV6-5 -
TGTGCCTGGAGTGAAGAGGGCTTAGGCCTTAATGAGCAGTTCTTC CAWSEEGLGLNEQFF TRBJ2-1 - TRBV30 once
TGTGCCACCGGACACCCTAACACTGAAGCTTTCTTT CATGHPNTEAFF TRBJ1-1 - TRBV10-3 -
TGTGCCATAGGGGGGAGTGGAGACAATGAGCAGTTCTTC CAIGGSGDNEQFF TRBJ2-1 - TRBV10-3 -
TGTGCCAGCAGCGACCTCAGGGGTGGTGGGGCCAACGTCCTGACTTTC CASSDLRGGGANVLTF TRBJ2-6 - TRBV25-1 -
TGTGCCAGCAGCCCTTTAGCGGGGACCGAGCAGTTCTTC CASSPLAGTEQFF TRBJ2-1 TRBD2 TRBV7-2 -
TGTGCCAGCTCACCACTGGGAACTAATGAAAAACTGTTTTTT CASSPLGTNEKLFF TRBJ1-4 - TRBV18 -
TGCGCCAGCAGGGCAGAGAACTATGGCTACACCTTC CASRAENYGYTF TRBJ1-2 - TRBV5-1 -
TGCAGCGCCGGACGTCGAGATACGCAGTATTTT CSAGRRDTQYF TRBJ2-3 - TRBV29-1 once
TGTGCCAGCAGCTTGGCGGGGGGCGCGCAAAACATTCAGTACTTC CASSLAGGAQNIQYF TRBJ2-4 - TRBV5-4 -
TGTGCCAGCTCACCTCGGACGGGGTACAATGAGCAGTTCTTC CASSPRTGYNEQFF TRBJ2-1 - TRBV18 -